This T cell receptor beta chain was obtained from a study of blood T cell repertoires in COVID-19 (dated by TCRdb to between 2020 and 2021). Broadly, across the study: Collaborator samples came from the United States, Italy and Spain and covered acute and convalescent phases of COVID-19. Deeply sampled blood TCRbeta repertoires from subjects exposed to, actively infected with, or recovered from COVID-19 were included in the dataset. Where available, HLA class I and class II types were taken from metadata supplied by the sample provider and were not determined by assay-based typing. Samples were obtained from the ongoing ImmuneRACE study (first 160 participants) and from over 1,000 subjects provided by 6 global collaborators. The prospective study material was composed of cDNA or gDNA derived from T cells, B-cell-depleted T cells, or PBMCs. The repertoires were made available in a free public database intended to serve as a resource for research on the immune response to SARS-CoV-2. Sample metadata almost always included a de-identified subject ID, COVID-19 status, age in years and sex. The paper as a whole reports these results and caveats: The quantity of clinical and demographic metadata differed by source and by participant and was supplied without curation.

Each collaborating institution followed its own protocols to collect whole blood in K2EDTA tubes. Collaborator samples were shipped for TCRbeta analysis as frozen whole blood, isolated PBMCs, or DNA extracted from either sample type. The immunoSEQ Assay, a bias-controlled multiplex PCR, was used to amplify TCRbeta CDR3 regions from genomic DNA. The paper's data handling went like this. Nucleated cell counts per sample were estimated from amplification of reference gene primers within the assay. Sequence reads were collapsed and filtered to measure the absolute abundance of every unique TCRbeta CDR3 rearrangement. Productive Simpson clonality was computed per sample as the square root of Simpson's diversity index over productive rearrangements. Imported from immuneACCESS, the table was reduced by TCRdb to in-frame sequences with V and J called. These copies leave out some clones; in studies compared against another copy, an unresolved V gene accounts for under half, and the cause of the remainder is not known. From that table come the V and J calls and clone size; the DNA was used to work out D and trimming. Within this sample are 200,000 or so clones, with 65% to 85% of them counted one time only. Roughly 5.1% of the sample is in the top ten clones.

For this clone: Its antigen is not yet known. No base quality information exists; no much larger clone differs at one position.

Via the germline V gene (reference sequence), CDR1 is PRHDT and CDR2 FYEKMQ. For this chain, trimming is 5 bases at the V end and 0 bases at the J end, and the number of junction bases without a gene match is 5. The CDR3 covers 16 residues, taking in both the cysteine and the phenylalanine. Only the CDR3 part of the read is kept: 48 bases, read in frame from the first base. The source material was peripheral blood. The clonotype comes from a woman aged 30 to 39 with acute or convalescent COVID-19. The receptor chain draws on TRBV13 and TRBJ2-2, with 8 bases in between that match TRBD2. The bases are TGTGCCAGCAGCCCGGGGGGGGAGTCGAACACCGGGGAGCTGTTTTTT. Its protein is CASSPGGESNTGELFF.